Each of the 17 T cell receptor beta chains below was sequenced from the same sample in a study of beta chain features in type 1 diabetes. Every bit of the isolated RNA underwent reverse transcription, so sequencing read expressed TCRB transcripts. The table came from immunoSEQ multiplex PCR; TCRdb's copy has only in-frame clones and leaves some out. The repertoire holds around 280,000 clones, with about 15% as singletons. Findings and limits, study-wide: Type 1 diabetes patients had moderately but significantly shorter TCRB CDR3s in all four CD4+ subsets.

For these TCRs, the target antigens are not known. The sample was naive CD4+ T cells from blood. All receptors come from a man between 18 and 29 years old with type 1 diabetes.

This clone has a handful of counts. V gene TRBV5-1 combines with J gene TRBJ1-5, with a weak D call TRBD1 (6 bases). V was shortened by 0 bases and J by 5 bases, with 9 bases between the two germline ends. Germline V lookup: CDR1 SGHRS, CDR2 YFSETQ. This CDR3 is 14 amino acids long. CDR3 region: CASSLAGADQPQHF. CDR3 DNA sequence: TGCGCCAGCAGCTTGGCAGGGGCGGATCAGCCCCAGCATTTT.

The CDR3 nucleotides read TGTGCCAGCAGCAAACGACAGGAGAACACTGAAGCTTTCTTT. Amino acid sequence: CASSKRQENTEAFF. V and J are TRBV5-4 and TRBJ1-1; D might be TRBD1 (6 bases). The CDR3 is 14 amino acids. The V and J ends lost 4 bases and 1 base respectively, with 11 bases between them. Germline CDR1 is SGHNT and CDR2 is YYREEE (reference sequence).

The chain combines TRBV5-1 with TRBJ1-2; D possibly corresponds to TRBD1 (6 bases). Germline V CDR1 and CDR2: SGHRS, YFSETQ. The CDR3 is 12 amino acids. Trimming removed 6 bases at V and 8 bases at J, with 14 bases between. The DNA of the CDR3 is TGCGCCAGCACGGCAGGGGCGAAAGGCTACACCTTC. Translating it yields CASTAGAKGYTF.

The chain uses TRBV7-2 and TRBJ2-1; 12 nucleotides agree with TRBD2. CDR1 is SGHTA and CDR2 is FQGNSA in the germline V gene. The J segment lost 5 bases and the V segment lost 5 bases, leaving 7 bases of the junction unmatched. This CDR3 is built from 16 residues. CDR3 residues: CASSRALAGGNNEQFF. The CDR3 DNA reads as TGTGCCAGCAGCCGCGCCCTAGCGGGAGGGAACAATGAGCAGTTCTTC.

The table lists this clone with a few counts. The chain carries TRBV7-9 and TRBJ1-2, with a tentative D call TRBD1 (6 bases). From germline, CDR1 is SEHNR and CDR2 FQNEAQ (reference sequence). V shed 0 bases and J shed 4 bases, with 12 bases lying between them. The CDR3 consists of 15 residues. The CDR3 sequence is CASSLAFGQLYGYTF. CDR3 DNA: TGTGCCAGCAGCTTAGCCTTCGGACAGCTCTATGGCTACACCTTC.

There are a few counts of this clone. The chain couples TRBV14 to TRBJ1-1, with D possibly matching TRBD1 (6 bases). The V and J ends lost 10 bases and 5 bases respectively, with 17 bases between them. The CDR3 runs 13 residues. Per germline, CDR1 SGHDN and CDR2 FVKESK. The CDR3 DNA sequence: TGTGCCACCTCGGGGCAGGGGTTTACTGAAGCTTTCTTT. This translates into CATSGQGFTEAFF.

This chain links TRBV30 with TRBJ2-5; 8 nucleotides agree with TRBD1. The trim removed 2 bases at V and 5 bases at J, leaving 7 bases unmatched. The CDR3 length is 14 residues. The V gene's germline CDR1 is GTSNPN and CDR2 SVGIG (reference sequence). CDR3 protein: CAWSRGRGQETQYF. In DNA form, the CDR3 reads TGTGCCTGGAGTAGGGGCAGGGGGCAGGAGACCCAGTACTTC.

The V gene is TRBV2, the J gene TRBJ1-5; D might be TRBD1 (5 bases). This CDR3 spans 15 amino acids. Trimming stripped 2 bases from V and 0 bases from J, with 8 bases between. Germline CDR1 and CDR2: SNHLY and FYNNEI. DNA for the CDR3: TGTGCCAGCAGTGAACAGGGCTATAGCAATCAGCCCCAGCATTTT. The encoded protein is CASSEQGYSNQPQHF.

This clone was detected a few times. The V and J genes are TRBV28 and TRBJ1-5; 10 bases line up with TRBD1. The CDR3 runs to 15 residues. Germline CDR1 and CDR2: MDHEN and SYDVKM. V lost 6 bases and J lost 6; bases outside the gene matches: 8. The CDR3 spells CASSLGTGDSQPQHF. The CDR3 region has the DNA TGTGCCAGCAGCCTCGGGACAGGGGATAGTCAGCCCCAGCATTTT.

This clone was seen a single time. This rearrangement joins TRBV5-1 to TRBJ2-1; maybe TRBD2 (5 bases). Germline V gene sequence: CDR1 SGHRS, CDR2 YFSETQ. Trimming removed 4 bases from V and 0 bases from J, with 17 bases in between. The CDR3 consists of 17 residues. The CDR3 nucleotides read TGCGCCAGCAGCAAGAGTGGGAGTCGAAGCTCCTACAATGAGCAGTTCTTC. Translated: CASSKSGSRSSYNEQFF.

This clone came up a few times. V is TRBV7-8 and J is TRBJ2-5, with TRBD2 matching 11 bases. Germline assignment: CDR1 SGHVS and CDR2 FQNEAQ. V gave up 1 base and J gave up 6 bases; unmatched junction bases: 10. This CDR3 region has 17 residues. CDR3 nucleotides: TGTGCCAGCAGCTTAGAGACTAGCGGGACTAGGAAGAAGACCCAGTACTTC. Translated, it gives CASSLETSGTRKKTQYF.

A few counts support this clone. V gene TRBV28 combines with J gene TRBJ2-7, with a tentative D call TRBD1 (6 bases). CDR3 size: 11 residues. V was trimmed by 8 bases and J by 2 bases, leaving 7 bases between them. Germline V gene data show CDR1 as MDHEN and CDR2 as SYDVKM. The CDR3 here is CASRTAYEQYF. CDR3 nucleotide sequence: TGTGCCAGCCGGACAGCCTACGAGCAGTACTTC.

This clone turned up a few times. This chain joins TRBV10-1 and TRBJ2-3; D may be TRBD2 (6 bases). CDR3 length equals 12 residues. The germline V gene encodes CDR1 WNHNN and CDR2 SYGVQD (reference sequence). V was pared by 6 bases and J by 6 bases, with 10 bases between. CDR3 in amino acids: CASSASGDTQYF. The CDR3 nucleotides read TGCGCCAGCAGCGCGAGCGGGGATACGCAGTATTTT.

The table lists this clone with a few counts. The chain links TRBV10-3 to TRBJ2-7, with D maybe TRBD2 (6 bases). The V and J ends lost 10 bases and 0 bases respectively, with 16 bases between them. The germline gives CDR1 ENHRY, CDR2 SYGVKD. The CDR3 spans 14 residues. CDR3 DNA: TGTGCCACAACGGAGCGGGTCCCCTCCTACGAGCAGTACTTC. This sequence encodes CATTERVPSYEQYF.

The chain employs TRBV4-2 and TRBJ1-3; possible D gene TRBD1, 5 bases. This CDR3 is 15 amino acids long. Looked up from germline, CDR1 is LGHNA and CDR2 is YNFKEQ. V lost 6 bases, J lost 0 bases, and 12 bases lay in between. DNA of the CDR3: TGTGCCAGCAGGCCCCGCACAGGCTCTGGAAACACCATATATTTT. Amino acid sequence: CASRPRTGSGNTIYF.

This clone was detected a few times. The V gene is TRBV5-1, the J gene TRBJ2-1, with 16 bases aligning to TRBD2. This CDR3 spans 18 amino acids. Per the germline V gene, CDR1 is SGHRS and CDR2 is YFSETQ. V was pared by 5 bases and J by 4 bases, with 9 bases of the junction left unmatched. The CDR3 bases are TGCGCCAGCAGTCTGGGGACTAGCGGGAGGGCGGCTTACAATGAGCAGTTCTTC. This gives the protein CASSLGTSGRAAYNEQFF.

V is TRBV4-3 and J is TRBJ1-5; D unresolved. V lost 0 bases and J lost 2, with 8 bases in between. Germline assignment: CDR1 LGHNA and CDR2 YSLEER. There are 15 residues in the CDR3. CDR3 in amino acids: CASSQERHRNQPQHF. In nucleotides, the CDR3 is TGCGCCAGCAGCCAAGAGCGACACCGCAATCAGCCCCAGCATTTT.